These T cell receptor beta chains were read from a single sample in a study of shared clonotypes between healthy human individuals. Some clones are missing from TCRdb's copy, which holds only in-frame ones; the method was immunoSEQ multiplex PCR. The repertoire consists of about 2 million clones, with roughly 95% occurring once and the leading ten covering 0.1% to 0.15%. The sequencing sample was made of naive CD4+ T cells sorted from blood. These receptors were obtained from a man aged 18-30 years in good health. CDR3s include the opening cysteine and the closing phenylalanine or tryptophan. D genes are given only for firm matches. Size values are once, few and many counts, or a class for expanded clones, and some rows have none.

clone_size: .; v_call: TRBV18; j_call: TRBJ2-5; d_call: .; cdr3_aa: CASSPSETQYF; cdr3_nt: TGTGCCAGCTCACCATCGGAGACCCAGTACTTC
clone_size: .; v_call: TRBV15; j_call: TRBJ1-5; d_call: .; cdr3_aa: CATSRDWATGNQPQHF; cdr3_nt: TGTGCCACCAGCAGAGATTGGGCCACGGGGAATCAGCCCCAGCATTTT
clone_size: .; v_call: TRBV5-1; j_call: TRBJ1-1; d_call: .; cdr3_aa: CASSLEAGVRTEAFF; cdr3_nt: TGCGCCAGCAGCTTGGAGGCAGGGGTGCGCACTGAAGCTTTCTTT
clone_size: .; v_call: TRBV18; j_call: TRBJ1-2; d_call: TRBD1; cdr3_aa: CASSPQGARGYTF; cdr3_nt: TGTGCCAGCTCACCCCAGGGGGCGCGGGGCTACACCTTC
clone_size: .; v_call: TRBV5-6; j_call: TRBJ2-7; d_call: TRBD1; cdr3_aa: CASSPPDRALYEQYF; cdr3_nt: TGTGCCAGCAGCCCACCAGACAGGGCCCTCTACGAGCAGTACTTC
clone_size: .; v_call: TRBV9; j_call: TRBJ2-2; d_call: TRBD2; cdr3_aa: CASSVGASGNTGELFF; cdr3_nt: TGTGCCAGCAGCGTAGGGGCTAGCGGCAACACCGGGGAGCTGTTTTTT
clone_size: .; v_call: TRBV6-1; j_call: TRBJ1-3; d_call: .; cdr3_aa: CASSEQGSGNTIYF; cdr3_nt: TGTGCCAGCAGTGAACAGGGTTCTGGAAACACCATATATTTT
clone_size: .; v_call: TRBV9; j_call: TRBJ2-3; d_call: TRBD2; cdr3_aa: CASSRGGRDTDTQYF; cdr3_nt: TGTGCCAGCAGCCGGGGGGGCCGTGACACAGATACGCAGTATTTT
clone_size: .; v_call: TRBV2; j_call: TRBJ2-7; d_call: .; cdr3_aa: CASRMRGSSYEQYF; cdr3_nt: TGTGCCAGCAGGATGCGGGGTAGCTCCTACGAGCAGTACTTC
clone_size: .; v_call: TRBV9; j_call: TRBJ2-3; d_call: .; cdr3_aa: CASSTGGHRLDTQYF; cdr3_nt: TGTGCCAGCAGCACCGGGGGACACCGGTTGGATACGCAGTATTTT
clone_size: .; v_call: TRBV13; j_call: TRBJ2-5; d_call: .; cdr3_aa: CASSLGGETGPGTQYF; cdr3_nt: TGTGCCAGCAGCTTAGGGGGAGAAACAGGTCCTGGGACCCAGTACTTC
clone_size: .; v_call: TRBV30; j_call: TRBJ1-6; d_call: TRBD1; cdr3_aa: CAWSEGQGTSPLHF; cdr3_nt: TGTGCCTGGAGCGAGGGACAGGGGACCTCACCCCTCCACTTT
clone_size: .; v_call: TRBV10-3; j_call: TRBJ2-3; d_call: TRBD2; cdr3_aa: CAISEFAGGTTDTQYF; cdr3_nt: TGTGCCATCAGTGAGTTTGCGGGGGGTACCACAGATACGCAGTATTTT
clone_size: once; v_call: TRBV18; j_call: TRBJ1-1; d_call: TRBD1; cdr3_aa: CASSRQGTGPYAEAFF; cdr3_nt: TGTGCCAGCTCACGACAAGGGACAGGGCCCTACGCTGAAGCTTTCTTT
clone_size: .; v_call: TRBV5-1; j_call: TRBJ1-1; d_call: TRBD1; cdr3_aa: CASSQRDRVNTEAFF; cdr3_nt: TGCGCCAGCAGCCAAAGGGACAGGGTGAACACTGAAGCTTTCTTT
clone_size: .; v_call: TRBV4-3; j_call: TRBJ1-1; d_call: .; cdr3_aa: CASSQDPQGYTEAFF; cdr3_nt: TGCGCCAGCAGCCAAGATCCCCAGGGGTACACTGAAGCTTTCTTT
clone_size: .; v_call: TRBV6-5; j_call: TRBJ2-2; d_call: .; cdr3_aa: CASSYLDYPGTGELFF; cdr3_nt: TGTGCCAGCAGTTACCTGGACTACCCGGGCACCGGGGAGCTGTTTTTT
clone_size: .; v_call: TRBV2; j_call: TRBJ2-1; d_call: .; cdr3_aa: CASSDEAAPFNEQFF; cdr3_nt: TGTGCCAGCAGTGACGAAGCGGCCCCTTTCAATGAGCAGTTCTTC
clone_size: .; v_call: TRBV18; j_call: TRBJ1-4; d_call: TRBD1; cdr3_aa: CASSPRTGGGVTNEKLFF; cdr3_nt: TGTGCCAGCTCACCAAGGACAGGGGGCGGAGTGACTAATGAAAAACTGTTTTTT
clone_size: .; v_call: TRBV5-1; j_call: TRBJ2-5; d_call: .; cdr3_aa: CASSFDRSGETQYF; cdr3_nt: TGCGCCAGCAGCTTTGACAGGTCCGGAGAGACCCAGTACTTC
clone_size: .; v_call: TRBV27; j_call: TRBJ1-6; d_call: .; cdr3_aa: CASSGNNSPLHF; cdr3_nt: TGTGCCAGCAGTGGGAATAATTCACCCCTCCACTTT
clone_size: .; v_call: TRBV6-5; j_call: TRBJ2-1; d_call: .; cdr3_aa: CASSYTESYEQFF; cdr3_nt: TGTGCCAGCAGTTACACCGAGAGCTATGAGCAGTTCTTC
clone_size: .; v_call: TRBV18; j_call: TRBJ2-1; d_call: TRBD2; cdr3_aa: CASSPPSSGTGEQFF; cdr3_nt: TGTGCCAGCTCACCACCGTCTAGCGGGACTGGGGAGCAGTTCTTC
clone_size: .; v_call: TRBV29-1; j_call: TRBJ2-1; d_call: .; cdr3_aa: CSVGGQPELMDEQFF; cdr3_nt: TGCAGCGTAGGAGGACAGCCCGAATTGATGGATGAGCAGTTCTTC
clone_size: .; v_call: TRBV7-9; j_call: TRBJ2-2; d_call: TRBD2; cdr3_aa: CASSPSGRSSTGELFF; cdr3_nt: TGTGCCAGCAGCCCTAGCGGGAGAAGTAGCACCGGGGAGCTGTTTTTT
clone_size: .; v_call: TRBV7-2; j_call: TRBJ2-7; d_call: .; cdr3_aa: CASSLVIGASYEQYF; cdr3_nt: TGTGCCAGCAGCTTAGTAATCGGGGCCTCCTACGAGCAGTACTTC
clone_size: .; v_call: TRBV7-2; j_call: TRBJ2-7; d_call: TRBD2; cdr3_aa: CASSLGSGGPSSYEQYF; cdr3_nt: TGTGCCAGCAGCTTAGGTAGCGGGGGCCCGAGCTCCTACGAGCAGTACTTC
clone_size: .; v_call: TRBV7-8; j_call: TRBJ2-7; d_call: TRBD1; cdr3_aa: CASSLHGTGGNEQYF; cdr3_nt: TGTGCCAGCAGCCTCCACGGGACAGGGGGCAACGAGCAGTACTTC